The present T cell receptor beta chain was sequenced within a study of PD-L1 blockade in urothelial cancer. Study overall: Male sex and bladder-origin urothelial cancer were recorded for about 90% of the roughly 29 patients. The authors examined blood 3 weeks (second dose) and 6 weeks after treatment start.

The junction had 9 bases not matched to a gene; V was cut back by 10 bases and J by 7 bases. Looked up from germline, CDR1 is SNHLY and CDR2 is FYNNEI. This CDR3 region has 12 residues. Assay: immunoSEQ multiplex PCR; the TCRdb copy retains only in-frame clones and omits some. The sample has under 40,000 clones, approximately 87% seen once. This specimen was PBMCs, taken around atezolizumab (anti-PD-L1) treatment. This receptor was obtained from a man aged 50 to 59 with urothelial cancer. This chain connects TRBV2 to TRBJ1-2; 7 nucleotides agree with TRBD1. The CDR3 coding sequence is TGTGCCACGAGAGAGACAGGGCGTGGCTACACCTTC. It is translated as CATRETGRGYTF. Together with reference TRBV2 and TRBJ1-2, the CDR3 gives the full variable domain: EPEVTQTPSHQVTQMGQEVILRCVPISNHLYFYWYRQILGQKVEFLVSFYNNEISEKSEIFDDQFSVERPDGSNFTLKIRSTKLEDSAMYFCATRETGRGYTFGSGTRLTVV.